This T cell receptor (beta chain) originates from a study of T cells in Graves' hyperthyroidism and ophthalmopathy. Notes on the study in general: Most thyroid clonotypes expanded above 0.001 appeared in blood too. Before onset, by a median of approximately 5.9 months, the model predicted ophthalmopathy.

The TCR beta CDR3 regions underwent amplification using RNA transcripts as the source. A set of HTBI primers served as the primers for a first-round RT-PCR of the TCR CDR3. TCRdb re-called the multiplex PCR reads through MiXCR, storing one row per CDR3 protein. There are roughly 300,000 distinct CDR3 sequences in the sample; around a sixth occur only once, and 49% lies in the top ten. The CDR3 consists of 12 residues. Trimming removed 1 base from V and 4 bases from J, with 2 bases in between. Germline V gene data show CDR1 as KGHDR and CDR2 as SFDVKD. In this sample, this clonotype turned up a few times. Its antigen is undetermined.

This receptor was obtained from a woman between 45 and 65 years old with Graves' hyperthyroidism. The sample consisted of blood. The chain has TRBV24-1 and TRBJ2-3; D gene uncertain. Written as DNA, the CDR3 is TGTGCCACCAGTGATTTCCCAGATACGCAGTATTTT. It specifies CATSDFPDTQYF.